This is a list of T cell receptor beta chains from one sample in a study of OX40 agonist ivuxolimab in advanced cancers. Assay: immunoSEQ multiplex PCR; the TCRdb copy retains only in-frame clones and omits some. The sample consists of under 25,000 clones, 78% of them appearing once. The sequences come from CD4+ or CD8+ T cells sorted from blood, collected in a trial of the OX40 agonist ivuxolimab. Receptors originate from an adult with an advanced solid tumor such as melanoma, head and neck, liver or kidney cancer. Each CDR3 is given with its conserved first and last residue. A D gene is named only where the DNA matches it firmly. Clone sizes are given selectively: once, few, many, or a class where the clone is expanded.

cdr3_nt	cdr3_aa	v_call	j_call	d_call	clone_size
TGTGCCAGCACCCCGACAGGGAACTATGGCTACACCTTC	CASTPTGNYGYTF	TRBV6-6	TRBJ1-2	TRBD1	few
TGTGCCAGCAGCTCGTTCAGGATCCCGAGGGAGTTCTTC	CASSSFRIPREFF	TRBV7-2	TRBJ2-1	NA	NA
TGTGCCAGCAGCAAAGAGACCCAGTACTTC	CASSKETQYF	TRBV7-9	TRBJ2-5	NA	NA
TGTGCCATCGTAAGCGGGAGGGGGGATGGTGAGCAGTTCTTC	CAIVSGRGDGEQFF	TRBV10-3	TRBJ2-1	TRBD2	NA
TGTGCCAGCAGACAGGGATACGGAACCTACGAGCAGTACTTC	CASRQGYGTYEQYF	TRBV28	TRBJ2-7	NA	NA
TGTGCCTGGAGTGTACAAAGTGGTGGAAACACCATATATTTT	CAWSVQSGGNTIYF	TRBV30	TRBJ1-3	NA	NA
TGTGCCAGCAGTGAAAGGTTGGTCTCTGGAAACACCATATATTTT	CASSERLVSGNTIYF	TRBV6-1	TRBJ1-3	NA	NA
TGTGCCAGCAGCTTACTTGGCGTAGGGGGGATCACAGATACGCAGTATTTT	CASSLLGVGGITDTQYF	TRBV7-2	TRBJ2-3	NA	NA
TGTGCCAGTAGTCAGACTAGCGGGAGATCCTACGAGCAGTACTTC	CASSQTSGRSYEQYF	TRBV19	TRBJ2-7	TRBD2	NA
TGTGCCAGCAGCGGACTAGCCGGGAATGAGCAGTTCTTC	CASSGLAGNEQFF	TRBV28	TRBJ2-1	TRBD2	NA
TGTGCCAGCAGTCGAGGGGGGGGCAGCGCAGATACGCAGTATTTT	CASSRGGGSADTQYF	TRBV6-5	TRBJ2-3	NA	few
TGTGCCAGCAGTCCCCCGCGGGCCTACGAGCAGTACTTC	CASSPPRAYEQYF	TRBV28	TRBJ2-7	NA	NA
TGTGCCTGGAAACTCGGGGTAGCGGGTGGCTACACCTTC	CAWKLGVAGGYTF	TRBV30	TRBJ1-2	NA	NA
TGTGCCAGCAGCTTAGAATCGGGGCCCCGGTTCTTC	CASSLESGPRFF	TRBV7-2	TRBJ2-1	NA	NA
TGTGCCAGCAGCCTAGGACGGGTCACCGGGGAGCTGTTTTTT	CASSLGRVTGELFF	TRBV4-2	TRBJ2-2	NA	NA
TGTGCCAGCAGCCCAACAACTAGAGCGCTAGCGGGATCCCCCGCCGAGCAGTACTTC	CASSPTTRALAGSPAEQYF	TRBV7-3	TRBJ2-7	TRBD2	NA
TGTGCCTGGAGTGTACTAGGTTCCATGAACACTGAAGCTTTCTTT	CAWSVLGSMNTEAFF	TRBV30	TRBJ1-1	NA	NA
TGTGCCAGCAGCCCACGGGGGGGTACTGAAGCTTTCTTT	CASSPRGGTEAFF	TRBV7-2	TRBJ1-1	NA	NA
TGCGCCAGCAGCCAAGGTCTAGCGGGGGCACCCTTTCAGTACTTC	CASSQGLAGAPFQYF	TRBV4-3	TRBJ2-4	TRBD2	NA
TGTGCCAGCAGCGGGGGGACGGTTTGGTACGTCAATGAGCAGTTCTTC	CASSGGTVWYVNEQFF	TRBV9	TRBJ2-1	NA	NA
TGTGCCAGCAGTGCCGGGACAGGGGATAATTCACCCCTCCACTTT	CASSAGTGDNSPLHF	TRBV6-4	TRBJ1-6	TRBD1	NA
TGCGCCAGCTCCACCGGACAGGGTACAAACGAGCAGTACTTC	CASSTGQGTNEQYF	TRBV5-1	TRBJ2-7	TRBD1	NA
TGTGCCAGCAGTAGGGCAGGCGACAATCAGCCCCAGCATTTT	CASSRAGDNQPQHF	TRBV27	TRBJ1-5	NA	NA
TGTGCCATCAGTGATGAGGGACAGGGTACGCAGTATTTT	CAISDEGQGTQYF	TRBV10-3	TRBJ2-3	TRBD1	NA
TGTGCCAGCAGCGCTCACGGGGGAGACACCGGGGAGCTGTTTTTT	CASSAHGGDTGELFF	TRBV9	TRBJ2-2	NA	NA
TGTGCCAGCAGCCAGGGGACAAATCGGACTGAAGCTTTCTTT	CASSQGTNRTEAFF	TRBV5-4	TRBJ1-1	NA	once
TGTGCCAGCAGCCCCCGGACGACCCGCCTCGACAGGGGGCGGTACACCTTC	CASSPRTTRLDRGRYTF	TRBV7-6	TRBJ1-2	TRBD1	NA
TGTGCCAGTAGTACAGCAGGGGGCACAGATACGCAGTATTTT	CASSTAGGTDTQYF	TRBV19	TRBJ2-3	NA	NA